This T cell receptor beta chain originates from a study of PD-1 blockade in classical Hodgkin lymphoma. Exposure to brentuximab vedotin varied, and each patient had relapsed following autologous stem cell transplantation. This clone showed up just a few times. The antigen is undetermined. Trimming removed 5 bases from V and 8 bases from J, with 15 bases in between. Per germline, CDR1 MDHEN and CDR2 SYDVKM. This CDR3 has 14 amino acids. General study points: Newly diagnosed and completely responding patients shared comparable baseline diversity. No one has yet defined what causes the repertoire differences, which may be disease activity or prior therapy. Reports described newly diagnosed patients as having lower baseline TCR diversity than healthy donors. Exclusion was applied to patients who started nivolumab under 1 year after ASCT.

Measured with immunoSEQ multiplex PCR; TCRdb has only the in-frame clones, and not every one. The data contain 130,000 to 150,000 clones, approximately 80% of them singletons. The sequence came from a human donor with classical Hodgkin lymphoma. The specimen comprised peripheral blood mononuclear cells (PBMCs), sampled before the second cycle of nivolumab. This chain joins TRBV28 and TRBJ1-4, with unresolved D. CDR3 nucleotide sequence: TGTGCCAGCAGTAACCTCGTTAGGGTCGAAAAACTGTTTTTT. Its protein is CASSNLVRVEKLFF.